The T cell receptor beta chain under discussion was sequenced for a study of T cell changes during pregnancy in multiple sclerosis. This CDR3 is 14 amino acids long. The germline gives CDR1 GTSNPN, CDR2 SVGIG (reference sequence). V trimming: 3 bases; J trimming: 5 bases; junction bases outside the gene matches: 4. The table came from immunoSEQ multiplex PCR; TCRdb's copy has only in-frame clones and leaves some out. Of 65,000 to 75,000 clones listed, 92% are singletons. The table lists this clone with a count of one. The source of this sequence is a female donor in good health, enrolled as a control in a pregnancy study. The V gene is TRBV30, the J gene TRBJ1-4; 9 bases are shared with TRBD1. Sequenced here: CD8+ T cells from peripheral blood mononuclear cells, sampled in the third trimester of pregnancy. The CDR3 nucleotides are TGTGCCTGGAGGTACGGGACAGGGAATGAAAAACTGTTTTTT. Protein product: CAWRYGTGNEKLFF. Variable domain in full (rest from reference TRBV30 and TRBJ1-4): SQTIHQWPATLVQPVGSPLSLECTVEGTSNPNLYWYRQAAGRGLQLLFYSVGIGQISSEVPQNLSASRPQDRQFILSSKKLLLSDSGFYLCAWRYGTGNEKLFFGSGTQLSVL.